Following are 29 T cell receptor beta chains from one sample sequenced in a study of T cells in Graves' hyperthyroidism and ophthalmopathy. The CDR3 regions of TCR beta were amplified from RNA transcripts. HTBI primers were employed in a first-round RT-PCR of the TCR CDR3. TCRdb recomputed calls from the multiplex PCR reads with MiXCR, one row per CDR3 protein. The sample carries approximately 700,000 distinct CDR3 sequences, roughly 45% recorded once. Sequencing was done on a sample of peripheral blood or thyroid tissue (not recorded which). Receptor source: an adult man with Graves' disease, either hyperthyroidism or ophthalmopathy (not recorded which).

In DNA form, the CDR3 reads TGCAGTGCTAGAATAGGGAACTACGAGCAGTACTTC. It yields the protein CSARIGNYEQYF. The J gene is TRBJ2-7, the V gene TRBV20-1; D gene unclear. This CDR3 spans 12 amino acids. Trimming removed 2 bases from V and 3 bases from J, with 8 bases in between. CDR1 is DFQATT and CDR2 is SNEGSKA in the germline V gene (reference sequence).

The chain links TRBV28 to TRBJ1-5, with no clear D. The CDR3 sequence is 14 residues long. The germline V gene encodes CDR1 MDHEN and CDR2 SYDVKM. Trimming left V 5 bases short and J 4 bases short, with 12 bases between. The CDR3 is CASSRAGGNQPQHF. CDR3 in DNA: TGTGCCAGCAGTAGGGCAGGCGGGAATCAGCCCCAGCATTTT.

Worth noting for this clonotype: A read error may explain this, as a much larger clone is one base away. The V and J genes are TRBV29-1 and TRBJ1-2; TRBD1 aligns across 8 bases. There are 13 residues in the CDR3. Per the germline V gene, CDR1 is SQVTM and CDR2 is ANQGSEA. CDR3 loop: CSVPPDRAYGYPF. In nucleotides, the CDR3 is TGCAGCGTGCCCCCGGACAGGGCATACGGCTACCCCTTC.

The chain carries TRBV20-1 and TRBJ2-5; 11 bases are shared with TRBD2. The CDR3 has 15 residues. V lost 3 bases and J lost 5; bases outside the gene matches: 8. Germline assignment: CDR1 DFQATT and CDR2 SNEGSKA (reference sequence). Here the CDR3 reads CSASTSGRRFETQYF. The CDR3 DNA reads TGCAGTGCTAGTACTAGCGGGAGACGGTTTGAGACCCAGTACTTC.

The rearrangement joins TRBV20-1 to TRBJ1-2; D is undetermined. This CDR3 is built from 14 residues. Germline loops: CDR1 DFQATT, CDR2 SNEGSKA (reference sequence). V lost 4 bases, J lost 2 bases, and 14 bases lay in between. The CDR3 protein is CSATEIPANYGYTF. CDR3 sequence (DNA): TGCAGTGCTACGGAAATCCCAGCAAACTATGGCTACACCTTC.

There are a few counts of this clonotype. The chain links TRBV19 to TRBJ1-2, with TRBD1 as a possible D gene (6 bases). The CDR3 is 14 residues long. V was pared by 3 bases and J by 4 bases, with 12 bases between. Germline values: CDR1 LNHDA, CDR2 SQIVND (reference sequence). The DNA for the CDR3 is TGTGCCAGTAGTATCATGGACAGCCTCTATGGCTACACCTTC. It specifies CASSIMDSLYGYTF.

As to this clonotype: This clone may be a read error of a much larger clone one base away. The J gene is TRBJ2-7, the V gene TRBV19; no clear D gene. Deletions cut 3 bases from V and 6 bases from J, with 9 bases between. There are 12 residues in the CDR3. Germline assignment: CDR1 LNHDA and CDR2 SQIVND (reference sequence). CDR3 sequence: CASSMPTREQYF. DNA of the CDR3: TGTGCCAGTAGTATGCCGACTCGCGAGCAGTACTTC.

Here the CDR3 reads CSGAGFLSGGYEQYF. CDR3 DNA: TGCAGTGGAGCCGGGTTTCTTTCCGGGGGCTACGAGCAGTACTTC. This sequence joins TRBV20-1 and TRBJ2-7; TRBD2 might be the D (6 bases). V lost 7 bases and J 3 bases, leaving 22 bases between the germline ends. Per the germline V gene, CDR1 is DFQATT and CDR2 is SNEGSKA (reference sequence). The length of the CDR3 is 15 residues.

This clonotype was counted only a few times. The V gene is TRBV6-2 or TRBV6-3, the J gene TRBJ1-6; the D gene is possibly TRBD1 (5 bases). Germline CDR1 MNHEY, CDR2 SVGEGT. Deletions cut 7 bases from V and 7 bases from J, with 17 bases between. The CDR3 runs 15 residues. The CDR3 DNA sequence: TGTGCCAGCAATAACCCGGGACCGATGAATTCACCCCTCCACTTT. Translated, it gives CASNNPGPMNSPLHF.

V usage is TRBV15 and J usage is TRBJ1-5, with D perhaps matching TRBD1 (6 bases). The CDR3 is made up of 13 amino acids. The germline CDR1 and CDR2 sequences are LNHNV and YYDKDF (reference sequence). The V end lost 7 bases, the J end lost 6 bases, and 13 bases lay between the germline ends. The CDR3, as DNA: TGTGCCACCAAACAGGGTTATGGTCAGCCCCAGCATTTT. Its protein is CATKQGYGQPQHF.

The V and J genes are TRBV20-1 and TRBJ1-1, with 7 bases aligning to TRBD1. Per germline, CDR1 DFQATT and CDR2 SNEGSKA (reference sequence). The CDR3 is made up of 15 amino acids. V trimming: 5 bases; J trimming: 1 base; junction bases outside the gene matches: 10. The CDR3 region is CSARPPGGKNTEAFF. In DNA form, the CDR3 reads TGCAGTGCTCGGCCTCCAGGGGGAAAGAACACTGAAGCTTTCTTT.

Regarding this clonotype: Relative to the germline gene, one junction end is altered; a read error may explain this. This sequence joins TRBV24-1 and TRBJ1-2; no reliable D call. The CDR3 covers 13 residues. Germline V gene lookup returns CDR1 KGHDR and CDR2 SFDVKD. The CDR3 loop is CASSAAGEGGYTF. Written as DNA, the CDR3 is TGTGCCAGCAGTGCTGCCGGAGAGGGAGGCTACACCTTC.

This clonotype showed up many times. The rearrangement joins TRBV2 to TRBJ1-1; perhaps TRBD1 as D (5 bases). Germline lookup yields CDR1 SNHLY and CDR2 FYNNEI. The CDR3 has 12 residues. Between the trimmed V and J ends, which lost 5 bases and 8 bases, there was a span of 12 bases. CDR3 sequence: CASSPRVGEAFF. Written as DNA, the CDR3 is TGTGCCAGCAGTCCCAGGGTCGGCGAAGCTTTCTTT.

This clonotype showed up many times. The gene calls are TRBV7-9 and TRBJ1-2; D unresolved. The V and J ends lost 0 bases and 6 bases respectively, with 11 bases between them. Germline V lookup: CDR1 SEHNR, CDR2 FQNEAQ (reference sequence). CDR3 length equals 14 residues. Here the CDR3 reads CASSLAGPINGYTF. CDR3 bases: TGTGCCAGCAGCTTAGCTGGGCCTATTAATGGCTACACCTTC. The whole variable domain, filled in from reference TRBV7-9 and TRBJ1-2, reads DTGVSQNPRHKITKRGQNVTFRCDPISEHNRLYWYRQTLGQGPEFLTYFQNEAQLEKSRLLSDRFSAERPKGSFSTLEIQRTEQGDSAMYLCASSLAGPINGYTFGSGTRLTVV.

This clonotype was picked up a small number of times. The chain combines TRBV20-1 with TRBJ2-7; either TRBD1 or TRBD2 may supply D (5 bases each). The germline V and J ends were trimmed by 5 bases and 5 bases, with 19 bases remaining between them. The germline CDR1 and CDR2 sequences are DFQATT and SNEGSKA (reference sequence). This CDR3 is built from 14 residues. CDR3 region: CSALGVPSGHEQYF. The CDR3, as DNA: TGCAGTGCTTTGGGAGTCCCCTCGGGACACGAGCAGTACTTC.

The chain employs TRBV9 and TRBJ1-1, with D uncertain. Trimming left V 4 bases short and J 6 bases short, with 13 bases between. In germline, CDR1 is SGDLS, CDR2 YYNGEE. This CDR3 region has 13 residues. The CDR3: CASSRSSGPEAFF. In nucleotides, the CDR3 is TGTGCCAGCAGCCGAAGTTCCGGGCCTGAAGCTTTCTTT.

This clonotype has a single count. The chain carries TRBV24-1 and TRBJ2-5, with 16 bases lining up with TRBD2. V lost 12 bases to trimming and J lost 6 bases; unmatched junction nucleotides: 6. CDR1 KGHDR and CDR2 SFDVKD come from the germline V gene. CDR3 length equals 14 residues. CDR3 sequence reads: CAAGTSGGAQTQYF. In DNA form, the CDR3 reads TGTGCCGCCGGGACTAGCGGGGGGGCGCAGACCCAGTACTTC.

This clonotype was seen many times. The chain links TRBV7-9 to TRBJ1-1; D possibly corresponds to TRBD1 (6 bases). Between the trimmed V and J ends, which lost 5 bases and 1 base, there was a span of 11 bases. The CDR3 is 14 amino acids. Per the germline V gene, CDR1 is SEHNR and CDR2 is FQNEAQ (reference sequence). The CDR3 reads CASSKTGQNTEAFF. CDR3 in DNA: TGTGCCAGCAGCAAAACAGGGCAGAACACTGAAGCTTTCTTT.

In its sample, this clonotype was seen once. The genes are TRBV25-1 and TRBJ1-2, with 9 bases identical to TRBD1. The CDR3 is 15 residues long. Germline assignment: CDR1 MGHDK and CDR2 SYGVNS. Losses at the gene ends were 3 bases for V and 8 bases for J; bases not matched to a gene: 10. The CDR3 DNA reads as TGTGCCAGCAGTGACTGGGGAACAGGGGGCGGAGGCTACACCTTC. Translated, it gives CASSDWGTGGGGYTF.

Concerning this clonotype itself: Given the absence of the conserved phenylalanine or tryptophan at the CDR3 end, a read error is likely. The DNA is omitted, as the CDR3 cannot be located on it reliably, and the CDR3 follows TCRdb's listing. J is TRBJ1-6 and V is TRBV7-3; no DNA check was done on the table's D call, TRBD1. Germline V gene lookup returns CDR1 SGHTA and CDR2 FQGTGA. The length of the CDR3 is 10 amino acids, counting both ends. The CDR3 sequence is CASSLTGTPP.

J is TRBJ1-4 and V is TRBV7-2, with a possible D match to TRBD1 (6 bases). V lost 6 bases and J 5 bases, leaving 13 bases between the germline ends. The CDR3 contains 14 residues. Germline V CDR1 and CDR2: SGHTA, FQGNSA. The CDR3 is CASSRRTANEKLFF. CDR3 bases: TGTGCCAGCAGTCGAAGGACAGCAAATGAAAAACTGTTTTTT.

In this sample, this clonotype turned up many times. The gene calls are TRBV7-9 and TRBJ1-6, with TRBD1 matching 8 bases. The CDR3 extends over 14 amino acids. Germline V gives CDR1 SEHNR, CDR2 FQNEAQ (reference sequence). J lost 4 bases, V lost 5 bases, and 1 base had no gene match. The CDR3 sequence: CASSRQGYNSPLHF. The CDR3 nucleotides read TGTGCCAGCAGCCGACAGGGGTATAATTCACCCCTCCACTTT.

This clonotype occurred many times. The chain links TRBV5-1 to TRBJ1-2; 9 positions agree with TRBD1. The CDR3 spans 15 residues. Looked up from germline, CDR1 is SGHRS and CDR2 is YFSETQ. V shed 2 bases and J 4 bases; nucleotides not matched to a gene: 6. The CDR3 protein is CASSFTGGSVYGYTF. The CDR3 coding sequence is TGCGCCAGCAGCTTTACAGGGGGCTCCGTCTATGGCTACACCTTC.

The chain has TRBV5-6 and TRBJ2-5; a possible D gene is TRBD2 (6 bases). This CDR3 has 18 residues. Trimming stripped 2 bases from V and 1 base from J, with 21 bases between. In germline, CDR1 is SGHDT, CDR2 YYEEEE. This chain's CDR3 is CASSLITLLAGLQETQYF. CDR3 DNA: TGTGCCAGCAGCTTAATCACCCTCCTGGCGGGGCTCCAAGAGACCCAGTACTTC.

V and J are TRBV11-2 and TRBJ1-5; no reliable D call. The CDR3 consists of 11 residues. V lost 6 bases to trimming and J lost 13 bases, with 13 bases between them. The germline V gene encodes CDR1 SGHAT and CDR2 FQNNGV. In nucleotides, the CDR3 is TGTGCCAGCAGTTTAAGTCCGGGACAGCATTTT. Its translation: CASSLSPGQHF.

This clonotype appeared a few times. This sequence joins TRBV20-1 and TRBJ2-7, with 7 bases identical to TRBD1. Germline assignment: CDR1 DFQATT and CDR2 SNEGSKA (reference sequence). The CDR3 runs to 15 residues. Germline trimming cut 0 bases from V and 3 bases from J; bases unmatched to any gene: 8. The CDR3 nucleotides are TGCAGTGCTAGAGATCTAAGACAGGGACACTACGAGCAGTACTTC. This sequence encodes CSARDLRQGHYEQYF.

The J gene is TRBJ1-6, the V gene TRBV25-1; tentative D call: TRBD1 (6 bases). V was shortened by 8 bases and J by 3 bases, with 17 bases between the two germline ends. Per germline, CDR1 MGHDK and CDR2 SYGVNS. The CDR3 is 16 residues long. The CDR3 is CASSPSSGHYNSPLHF. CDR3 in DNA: TGTGCCAGCTCACCATCTTCGGGACACTATAATTCACCCCTCCACTTT.

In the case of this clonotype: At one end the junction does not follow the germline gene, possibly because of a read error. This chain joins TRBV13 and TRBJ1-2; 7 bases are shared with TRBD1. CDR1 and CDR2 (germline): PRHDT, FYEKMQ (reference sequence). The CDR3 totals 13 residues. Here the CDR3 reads CASSLGQNYGHTF. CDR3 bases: TGTGCTAGCAGCCTGGGACAGAACTATGGCCACACCTTC. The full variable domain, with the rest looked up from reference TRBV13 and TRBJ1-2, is AAGVIQSPRHLIKEKRETATLKCYPIPRHDTVYWYQQGPGQDPQFLISFYEKMQSDKGSIPDRFSAQQFSDYHSELNMSSLELGDSALYFCASSLGQNYGHTFGSGTRLTVV.

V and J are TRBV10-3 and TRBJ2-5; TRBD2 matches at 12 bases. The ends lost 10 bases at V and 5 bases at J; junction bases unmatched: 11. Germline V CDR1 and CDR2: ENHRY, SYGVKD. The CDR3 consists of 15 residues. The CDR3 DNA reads TGTGCCACCACTGAGCCGACTAGCGGGGGCGAGACCCAGTACTTC. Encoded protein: CATTEPTSGGETQYF.